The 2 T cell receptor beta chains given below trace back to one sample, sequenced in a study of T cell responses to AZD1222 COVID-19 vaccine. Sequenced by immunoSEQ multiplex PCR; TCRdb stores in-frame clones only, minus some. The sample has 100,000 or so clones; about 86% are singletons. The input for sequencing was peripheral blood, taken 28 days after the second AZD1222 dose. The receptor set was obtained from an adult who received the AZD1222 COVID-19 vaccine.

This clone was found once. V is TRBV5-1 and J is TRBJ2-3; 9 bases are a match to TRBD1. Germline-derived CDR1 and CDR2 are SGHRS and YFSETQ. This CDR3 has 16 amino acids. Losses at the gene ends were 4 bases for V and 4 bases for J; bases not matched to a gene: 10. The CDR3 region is CASSPGDRAGPDTQYF. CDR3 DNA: TGCGCCAGCAGCCCAGGGGACAGGGCGGGCCCAGATACGCAGTATTTT. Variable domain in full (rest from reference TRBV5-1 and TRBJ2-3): KAGVTQTPRYLIKTRGQQVTLSCSPISGHRSVSWYQQTPGQGLQFLFEYFSETQRNKGNFPGRFSGRQFSNSRSEMNVSTLELGDSALYLCASSPGDRAGPDTQYFGPGTRLTVL.

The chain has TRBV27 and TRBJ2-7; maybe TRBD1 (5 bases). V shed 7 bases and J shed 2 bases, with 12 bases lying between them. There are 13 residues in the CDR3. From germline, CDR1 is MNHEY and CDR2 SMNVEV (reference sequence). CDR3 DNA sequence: TGTGCCAGCAAAGGGGTCCTAGCCTACGAGCAGTACTTC. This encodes CASKGVLAYEQYF.